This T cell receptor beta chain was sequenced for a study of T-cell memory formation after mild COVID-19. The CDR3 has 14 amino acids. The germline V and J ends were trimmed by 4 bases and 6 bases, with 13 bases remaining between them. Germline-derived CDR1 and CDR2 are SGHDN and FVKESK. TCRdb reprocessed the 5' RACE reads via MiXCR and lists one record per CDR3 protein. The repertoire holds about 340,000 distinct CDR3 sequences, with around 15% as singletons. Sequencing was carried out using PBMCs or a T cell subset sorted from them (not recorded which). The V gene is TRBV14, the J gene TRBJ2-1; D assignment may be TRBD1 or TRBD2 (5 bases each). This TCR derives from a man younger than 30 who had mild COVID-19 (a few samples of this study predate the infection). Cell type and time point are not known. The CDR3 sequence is CASSLFLGTNEQFF. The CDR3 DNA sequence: TGTGCCAGCAGCCTGTTTCTTGGGACCAATGAGCAGTTCTTC.